This T cell receptor beta chain was observed in a study of immune evolution from preneoplasia to lung adenocarcinoma. Study-level information: HLA loss of heterozygosity: 7% AIS, about 15% MIA, roughly 35% ADC, none AAH. General study results and limits: Clonality was highest in normal lung, lower in later-stage lesions apparently. Normal lung had the highest top T cell clone frequencies.

There are a few counts of this clone. What it binds is unknown. Each case's diagnosis was confirmed by two pathologists on H&E. The CDR3 sequence is 14 residues long. V trimming: 4 bases; J trimming: 2 bases; junction bases outside the gene matches: 6. CDR1 and CDR2 from the germline V gene are SGHRS and YFSETQ. Some clones are missing from TCRdb's copy, which holds only in-frame ones; the method was immunoSEQ multiplex PCR. The table has about 5,000 clones, roughly four fifths seen once. The TCR originated in a person aged 65-85 years with lung adenocarcinoma. Sequencing was performed on FFPE lung adenocarcinoma in situ tissue. The chain links TRBV5-1 to TRBJ2-7; 7 bases match TRBD1. The CDR3 here is CASSTEGQAYEQYF. CDR3 DNA: TGCGCCAGCAGCACGGAAGGACAGGCCTACGAGCAGTACTTC.